This record concerns one T cell receptor (beta chain) sequence. This sample was taken from a study of beta chain features in type 1 diabetes. This CDR3 spans 13 amino acids. Germline trimming cut 10 bases from V and 0 bases from J; bases unmatched to any gene: 6. Germline CDR1 MDHEN, CDR2 SYDVKM. TCRB transcripts that were expressed got sequenced, as all of the isolated RNA had been reverse transcribed. The table came from immunoSEQ multiplex PCR; TCRdb's copy has only in-frame clones and leaves some out. The sample records about 930,000 clones, roughly 17% being singletons. Sequences were obtained from naive CD4+ T cells from blood. The sequence was obtained from a woman aged 18-29 years in good health. This sequence joins TRBV28 and TRBJ2-7; 7 positions agree with TRBD1. CDR3 amino acids: CATRDSGSYEQYF. DNA for the CDR3: TGTGCCACCCGGGACAGCGGCTCCTACGAGCAGTACTTC.